A single sample is the source of the 12 T cell receptor beta chains below, sequenced in a study of T-cell reconstitution after alpha-beta-depleted transplantation in children. Unique molecular identifiers tagged the TCRbeta library. TCRdb itself ran the PCR reads through MiXCR, one entry per CDR3 protein. The profile shows about 460,000 distinct CDR3 sequences, roughly 10% of them singletons. Material: PBMCs, obtained before TCRalphabeta/CD19-depleted stem cell transplant. All receptors derive from a child aged 2 to 10 with inherited bone marrow failure, due to receive a stem cell transplant.

As concerns this clonotype: A much larger clonotype is one base distant, so this may be a read error. The rearrangement links TRBV20-1 to TRBJ2-1; tentative D call: TRBD1 (6 bases). In germline, CDR1 is DFQATT, CDR2 SNEGSKA (reference sequence). V was cut by 4 bases and J by 6 bases, with 13 bases left in between. There are 13 residues in the CDR3. In nucleotides, the CDR3 is TGCAGTGCTACCAGGGGAGCATTCAATGAGCAGTTCTTC. Residues: CSATRGAFNEQFF.

At least ten counts were recorded for this clonotype. This chain uses TRBV28 with TRBJ2-7, with D possibly matching TRBD1 (6 bases). V lost 10 bases and J 6 bases, leaving 13 bases between the germline ends. The CDR3 sequence is 11 residues long. Germline CDR1 and CDR2: MDHEN and SYDVKM. The CDR3 region is CATNRVGEQYF. The CDR3 nucleotides are TGTGCCACCAACAGGGTTGGCGAGCAGTACTTC. Combining the CDR3 with reference TRBV28 and TRBJ2-7 gives the whole variable domain DVKVTQSSRYLVKRTGEKVFLECVQDMDHENMFWYRQDPGLGLRLIYFSYDVKMKEKGDIPEGYSVSREKKERFSLILESASTNQTSMYLCATNRVGEQYFGPGTRLTVT.

This clonotype came up many times. The chain carries TRBV12-3 or TRBV12-4 and TRBJ2-6, with TRBD1 identical over 9 bases. The CDR3 contains 17 residues. The junction had 8 bases not matched to a gene; V was cut back by 7 bases and J by 1 base. CDR3 amino acids: CASNGQGSESGANVLTF. The CDR3 bases are TGTGCCAGCAACGGACAGGGGTCTGAATCTGGGGCCAACGTCCTGACTTTC.

This clonotype was found many times. This sequence joins TRBV20-1 and TRBJ1-4; D gene ambiguous. Trimming left V 1 base short and J 0 bases short, with 3 bases between. The CDR3 consists of 13 residues. Germline CDR1 is DFQATT and CDR2 is SNEGSKA (reference sequence). Here the CDR3 reads CSARGATNEKLFF. Here the CDR3 DNA reads TGCAGTGCTAGAGGCGCAACTAATGAAAAACTGTTTTTT.

There are many counts of this clonotype. The genes are TRBV7-9 and TRBJ1-1, with 7 bases that match TRBD1. The V gene end was trimmed by 2 bases and the J gene end by 4 bases; junction bases not matched to a gene: 4. Per the germline V gene, CDR1 is SEHNR and CDR2 is FQNEAQ (reference sequence). This CDR3 contains 14 residues. The CDR3, as DNA: TGTGCCAGCAGCTTACGACAGGGAACCACTGAAGCTTTCTTT. The encoded protein is CASSLRQGTTEAFF.

This clonotype was recorded many times. J is TRBJ2-3 and V is TRBV12-3 or TRBV12-4; tentatively, D is TRBD2 (6 bases). V lost 3 bases and J lost 4, with 8 bases in between. The CDR3 has 13 amino acids. The CDR3 sequence is CASSLVAADTQYF. For the CDR3, the DNA is TGTGCCAGCAGTTTGGTAGCGGCAGATACGCAGTATTTT.

With regard to this clonotype: Since a much larger clone is just one base distant, this may be a read error. V usage is TRBV7-2 and J usage is TRBJ2-7; D perhaps matches TRBD1 (6 bases). Looked up from germline, CDR1 is SGHTA and CDR2 is FQGNSA. The germline V and J ends were trimmed by 4 bases and 1 base, with 14 bases remaining between them. The CDR3 contains 15 residues. Here the CDR3 DNA reads TGTGCCAGCAGCTCTTTTAGACAGGATTCCTACGAGCAGTACTTC. This encodes CASSSFRQDSYEQYF.

This clonotype appeared many times. The chain carries TRBV21-1 and TRBJ2-7; no DNA check was done on the table's D call, TRBD1. TRBV21-1 is designated a pseudogene. The CDR3 covers 14 residues. CDR3 in DNA: TGTGCCAGCACCCCGGGCAGGAGGTCCTACGAGCAGTACTTC. Its protein is CASTPGRRSYEQYF.

This clonotype was seen ten or more times. V usage is TRBV28 and J usage is TRBJ2-3; 10 bases align to TRBD2. The CDR3 sequence is 15 residues long. The V gene's germline CDR1 is MDHEN and CDR2 SYDVKM. V was pared by 4 bases and J by 12 bases, with 13 bases of the junction left unmatched. CDR3 sequence: CASSSPGLALWQQYF. Written as DNA, the CDR3 is TGTGCCAGCAGTTCTCCGGGACTAGCGCTATGGCAACAGTATTTT.

The sample holds many counts of this clonotype. The chain links TRBV7-2 to TRBJ2-3; D is undetermined. V lost 2 bases and J 1 base, leaving 10 bases between the germline ends. CDR3 size: 15 residues. The germline V gene has CDR1 SGHTA and CDR2 FQGNSA. CDR3 sequence (DNA): TGTGCCAGCAGCTTAATTCCTAGAGGCACAGATACGCAGTATTTT. Translated, it gives CASSLIPRGTDTQYF.

V is TRBV5-4 and J is TRBJ1-1; D perhaps matches TRBD1 (6 bases). This CDR3 comprises 14 residues. Germline values: CDR1 SGHNT, CDR2 YYREEE (reference sequence). V was trimmed by 1 base and J by 3 bases, leaving 10 bases between them. The CDR3 region is CASSLSGGDTEAFF. CDR3 in DNA: TGTGCCAGCAGCTTGAGCGGGGGCGACACTGAAGCTTTCTTT.

The rearrangement links TRBV4-3 to TRBJ2-7, with 8 positions matching TRBD2. This CDR3 has 16 amino acids. V gave up 1 base and J gave up 2 bases; unmatched junction bases: 7. Germline V gene lookup returns CDR1 LGHNA and CDR2 YSLEER. CDR3 protein: CASSQVAGGGTYEQYF. The CDR3 nucleotides are TGCGCCAGCAGCCAAGTGGCGGGAGGAGGAACCTACGAGCAGTACTTC.